This T cell receptor (beta chain) was documented in a study of cytotoxic CD8 clonotypes in ibrutinib-treated CLL (dated by TCRdb to 2020 to 2023). As for the study more broadly: The cohort had about ten relapsed/refractory and approximately 15 treatment-naive patients; 17 to 18 were IGHV unmutated. Responses were partial in about 25 patients and complete in 2; after median 68 months follow-up, roughly 15 stayed in remission and roughly twelve progressed. Response samples were obtained after a median of roughly eleven months of treatment, with a range of roughly 6 to 40 months. On average, each sample had 255,043 productive templates and more than 75,000 productive rearrangements. Longitudinal samples were available for about 30% of the roughly 90 trial participants. Cryopreserved peripheral blood mononuclear cells were collected at three points: before therapy, at response, and at either sustained remission or disease progression. Every remission and progressive disease sample was obtained while ibrutinib was still being received by the patients. The study at large found these results: Sampling times were not matched between sustained-remission and progressing patients, and lymph node repertoires were not studied. Public clonotypes were rare and either shrank or stayed stable during treatment, and the rise in clonality at ibrutinib response reflected expansion of private clonotypes. Clonality increased at ibrutinib response, stayed stable in sustained remission, and fell back toward baseline at progression. Baseline clonality exceeded that of age-matched healthy donors and correlated strongly with circulating CD8+ T-cell counts.

The goal of deep resolution MiSeq sequencing was a depth between 1 in 1 million and 1 in 200,000 T cells, and coverage averaged 10x per clonotype. TCR beta libraries were generated with the immunoSEQ hsTCRB Kit. As for how the authors treated the data: The data were analyzed with ImmunoSEQ Analyzer and ImmunoSEQ Data Assistant, and V, D and J gene assignments followed IMGT definitions. Clonality, which ranges from 0 to 1, was calculated as one minus the normalized Shannon entropy of productive rearrangement frequencies. Only overrepresented clonotypes making up at least 0.05% of the repertoire of each patient were included in the public clonotype analysis. Some 14 age-matched healthy donor repertoires from immuneACCESS served as clonality controls. TCRdb holds this immuneACCESS table with in-frame rearrangements only. Some clones are missing; in checked studies, unresolved V genes explain under half, and the rest has no known cause. V and J calls and clone size are as listed in that table; D and trimming were resolved from the DNA. The sample table holds around 200,000 clones, of which 75% to 80% were seen once. In total, the top ten clones hold about an eighth of the sample.

Remarks on this clone: The clone's antigen remains unknown. Base quality data are lacking; no much larger clone is found one base away.

CDR1 and CDR2 are drawn from the germline V gene: KGHSH, LQKENI. From the cysteine through the phenylalanine, the CDR3 covers 16 amino acids. Only the CDR3 part of the read is kept: 48 bases, read in frame from the first base. V sheds 0 bases and J sheds 1 base, leaving 10 bases between their ends. Explained via the paper, the time point label denotes: 12 months on ibrutinib. For TCR beta library preparation, 1.5 to 2 micrograms of genomic DNA was extracted from cryopreserved PBMCs. Longitudinal blood samples from CLL patients receiving ibrutinib monotherapy were subjected to high-throughput TCR beta sequencing. Patients were enrolled in a phase 2 open-label single-center ibrutinib monotherapy trial.

The chain links TRBV18 with TRBJ1-5; the D gene lacks a confident call. The sequence was collected from a human donor with chronic lymphocytic leukemia. The input for sequencing was PBMCs, taken after 12 months of ibrutinib treatment. The encoded CDR3 is CASSPPGGYSNQPQHF. The nucleotide sequence is given as TGTGCCAGCTCACCACCTGGTGGGTACAGCAATCAGCCCCAGCATTTT.